The 16 T cell receptor beta chains below all came from one sample that was sequenced in a study of CD8 T cells in Susac syndrome. After extraction with the RNeasy kit, roughly 0.45 to 1 ug of the RNA was reverse transcribed using random hexamers. TCRdb recomputed calls from the immunoSEQ multiplex PCR reads with MiXCR, one row per CDR3 protein. The data hold some 200,000 distinct CDR3 sequences, with approximately 94% observed a single time. Sequenced sample: CD4+ T cells from PBMCs. The receptors stem from a human donor with Susac syndrome.

This chain joins TRBV2 and TRBJ2-4, with D uncertain. Germline CDR1 SNHLY, CDR2 FYNNEI. V shed 2 bases and J shed 8 bases, with 4 bases lying between them. CDR3 length equals 11 residues. The CDR3, as DNA: TGTGCCAGCAGTGAAATGTACATTCAGTACTTC. Residues: CASSEMYIQYF.

The V and J genes are TRBV20-1 and TRBJ2-5, with 8 positions matching TRBD2. The germline V gene has CDR1 DFQATT and CDR2 SNEGSKA (reference sequence). Trimming removed 0 bases from V and 3 bases from J; junction bases left unmatched: 6. The CDR3 loop spans 15 amino acids. CDR3 residues: CSARDWGLGEETQYF. CDR3 in DNA: TGCAGTGCTAGAGATTGGGGACTAGGGGAAGAGACCCAGTACTTC.

The rearrangement joins TRBV7-3 to TRBJ1-6, with 11 bases fitting TRBD1. The CDR3 contains 14 residues. Per the germline V gene, CDR1 is SGHTA and CDR2 is FQGTGA. J was trimmed by 9 bases and V by 2 bases; bases with no gene match: 0. CDR3 sequence reads: CASSLGTGGSPLHF. For the CDR3, the DNA is TGTGCCAGCAGCTTAGGGACAGGGGGTTCACCCCTCCACTTT.

The rearrangement links TRBV25-1 to TRBJ2-1, with D possibly being TRBD1 (5 bases). Germline values: CDR1 MGHDK, CDR2 SYGVNS. The ends were cut back, 1 base at V and 0 bases at J, with 10 bases in the middle. The CDR3 sequence is 16 residues long. The CDR3 nucleotides read TGTGCCAGCAGTGAATCAGGGAAGAGCTCCTACAATGAGCAGTTCTTC. The encoded protein is CASSESGKSSYNEQFF.

V and J are TRBV6-6 and TRBJ1-3, with D possibly being TRBD1 (5 bases). This CDR3 is built from 15 residues. V lost 5 bases, J lost 2 bases, and 13 bases lay in between. Germline V gene data show CDR1 as MNHNY and CDR2 as SVGAGI (reference sequence). The CDR3 sequence: CASSHPGVPGNTIYF. The DNA for the CDR3 is TGTGCCAGCAGTCACCCGGGGGTGCCTGGAAACACCATATATTTT.

As DNA, the CDR3 is TGTGCCAGCAGCTACAGGACAGGGAGTAACTATGGCTACACCTTC. Translating gives CASSYRTGSNYGYTF. The rearrangement links TRBV14 to TRBJ1-2, with 8 bases lining up with TRBD1. The CDR3 consists of 15 residues. Germline assignment: CDR1 SGHDN and CDR2 FVKESK. V shed 5 bases and J 1 base; nucleotides not matched to a gene: 6.

The rearrangement uses TRBV14 and TRBJ2-2, with D hard to call. The V and J ends lost 4 bases and 4 bases respectively, with 10 bases between them. Per germline, CDR1 SGHDN and CDR2 FVKESK. The CDR3 is 14 amino acids. CDR3 loop: CASSPVRRTGELFF. The CDR3 DNA reads TGTGCCAGCAGCCCGGTGAGGCGCACCGGGGAGCTGTTTTTT.

Here the CDR3 reads CASTVDTNTEAFF. The CDR3 region has the DNA TGTGCCAGCACCGTAGATACGAACACTGAAGCTTTCTTT. The rearrangement uses TRBV12-3 or TRBV12-4 and TRBJ1-1, with unresolved D. This CDR3 is 13 amino acids long. V lost 7 bases to trimming and J lost 1 base, with 10 bases between them.

J is TRBJ2-7 and V is TRBV6-2 or TRBV6-3; 10 positions agree with TRBD1. J lost 10 bases, V lost 4 bases, and 7 bases had no gene match. The CDR3 has 13 amino acids. Germline V gives CDR1 MNHEY, CDR2 SVGEGT. The CDR3 loop reads CASSSRGQGEQYF. For the CDR3, the DNA is TGTGCCAGCAGTTCCAGAGGACAGGGGGAACAGTACTTC.

The V and J genes are TRBV6-5 and TRBJ1-1; D might be TRBD1 (6 bases). With 0 bases removed from V and 4 bases from J, the gap between germline ends came to 18 bases. The CDR3 is 17 amino acids. Looked up from germline, CDR1 is MNHEY and CDR2 is SVGAGI. CDR3 in DNA: TGTGCCAGCAGTTACTCCGGATGGGCGGGGGCGCCCACTGAAGCTTTCTTT. It specifies CASSYSGWAGAPTEAFF.

Here the CDR3 reads CASTTSGNTEAFF. In DNA form, the CDR3 reads TGTGCCAGCACCACATCAGGGAACACTGAAGCTTTCTTT. J is TRBJ1-1 and V is TRBV6-6; D not resolved. CDR1 is MNHNY and CDR2 is SVGAGI in the germline V gene (reference sequence). This CDR3 is built from 13 residues. The ends were cut back, 7 bases at V and 1 base at J, with 10 bases in the middle.

This sequence joins TRBV3-1 and TRBJ2-7; D uncertain. The germline CDR1 and CDR2 sequences are LGHDT and YNNKEL (reference sequence). The CDR3 sequence is 11 residues long. V lost 3 bases and J 6 bases, leaving 6 bases between the germline ends. CDR3 nucleotide sequence: TGTGCCAGCAGCCATACGGGCGAGCAGTACTTC. It encodes CASSHTGEQYF.

The rearrangement links TRBV28 to TRBJ2-1; weak D call: TRBD1 (5 bases). CDR3 length: 13 amino acids. Trimming left V 7 bases short and J 3 bases short, with 10 bases between. CDR1 is MDHEN and CDR2 is SYDVKM in the germline V gene. The CDR3 loop reads CASTSTDYNEQFF. The CDR3 coding sequence is TGTGCCAGCACCTCGACAGACTACAATGAGCAGTTCTTC.

The chain joins TRBV12-3 or TRBV12-4 to TRBJ1-5, with D hard to call. Between the trimmed V and J ends, which lost 6 bases and 9 bases, there was a span of 9 bases. This CDR3 is 11 amino acids long. CDR3 protein: CASSDSRPQHF. DNA of the CDR3: TGTGCCAGCAGCGATAGCCGGCCCCAGCATTTT.

The chain uses TRBV3-1 and TRBJ2-1; D is possibly TRBD1 (6 bases). V was pared by 5 bases and J by 0 bases, with 11 bases between. CDR3 size: 15 residues. Per germline, CDR1 LGHDT and CDR2 YNNKEL (reference sequence). The CDR3 DNA reads TGTGCCAGCAGCTACAGGGCGAGCTCCTACAATGAGCAGTTCTTC. Protein: CASSYRASSYNEQFF.

This clonotype was picked up a small number of times. The rearrangement joins TRBV12-3 or TRBV12-4 to TRBJ2-7, with D hard to call. CDR3 size: 14 residues. Trimming pared 5 bases from V and 0 bases from J, leaving 11 bases between. CDR3 region: CASSPGGLSYEQYF. DNA for the CDR3: TGTGCCAGCAGTCCCGGCGGTCTCTCCTACGAGCAGTACTTC.